The clone carrying this T cell receptor (beta chain) was seen more than once but under ten times. Its specificity is not known. All patients were untreated before thyroid surgery. Germline trimming cut 4 bases from V and 1 base from J; bases unmatched to any gene: 10. In germline, CDR1 is SGDLS, CDR2 YYNGEE. This CDR3 contains 17 residues. Per the authors' pipeline: Clinicopathological groups supplied CDR3 differences that were used to build a distant-metastasis classifier for papillary thyroid cancer. TCRdb recomputed clones from the PCR reads via MiXCR. The V and J calls come from TCRdb's annotation, not from the publication. The table has around 8,000 clones, 30% to 35% seen once. This sample was taken from a study of metastatic and nonmetastatic thyroid tumors. Study-wide context: The study looked at repertoires side by side in blood and in tumor or nodule tissue from malignant and benign thyroid patients.

Study outcomes and limitations: A significant increase in TCR beta diversity was reportedly seen in malignant thyroid tumors relative to benign nodules, in blood and tumor.

The chain employs TRBV9 and TRBJ2-5; 10 bases match TRBD1. This clonotype was obtained from a female donor with papillary thyroid cancer or a benign thyroid nodule (not recorded which). Some clones in this sample may be carry-over from other donors' samples. Sequencing was performed on tumor tissue. CDR3 region: CASSPYPGQGGQETQYF. Here the CDR3 DNA reads TGTGCCAGCAGCCCATACCCCGGACAGGGGGGCCAAGAGACCCAGTACTTC.